This T cell receptor beta chain was recorded in a study of shared clonotypes between healthy human individuals. For the study at large: The composition of the donors was a couple of women and a few men aged 18 to 49.

CDR3 length: 13 amino acids. CDR1 SGHNT and CDR2 YYREEE come from the germline V gene (reference sequence). Trimming stripped 4 bases from V and 7 bases from J, with 15 bases between. Produced via immunoSEQ multiplex PCR; TCRdb's table is partial and in-frame only. The profile covers fewer than 200,000 clones, with 90% to 95% appearing a single time and approximately 0.07% taken by the ten largest. Study-level findings and limits: Across several donors, naive CD4 shared 4.5% to 6%, naive CD8 more than 3%, memory CD4 roughly 2.1%, memory CD8 approximately 0.4%. The authors sampled blood alone, and tissue repertoires likely differ.

As regards this clone: What it binds is unknown.

The receptor was derived from a woman aged 25 to 39 in good health. J is TRBJ2-7 and V is TRBV5-4, with unresolved D. Sequencing was performed on naive CD4+ T cells sorted from blood. Subset indicated: CD45RA+ positively selected. The CDR3 coding sequence is TGTGCCAGCAGCCTCTCCGGCGACCGAGAGCAGTACTTC. It encodes CASSLSGDREQYF.